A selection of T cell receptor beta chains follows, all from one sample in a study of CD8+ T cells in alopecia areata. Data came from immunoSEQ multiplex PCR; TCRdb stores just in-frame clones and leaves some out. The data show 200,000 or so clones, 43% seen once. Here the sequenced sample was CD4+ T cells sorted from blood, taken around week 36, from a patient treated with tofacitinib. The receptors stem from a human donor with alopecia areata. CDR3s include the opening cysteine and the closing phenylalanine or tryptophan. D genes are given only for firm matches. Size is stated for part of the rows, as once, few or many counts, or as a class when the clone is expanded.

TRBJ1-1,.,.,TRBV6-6,CASSRNQDRNAEAFF,TGTGCCAGCAGCCGCAACCAAGACAGGAACGCTGAAGCTTTCTTT
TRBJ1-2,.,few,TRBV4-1,CASSQQGSSYYGYTF,TGCGCCAGCAGCCAACAGGGGTCTAGCTACTATGGCTACACCTTC
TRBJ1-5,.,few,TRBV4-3,CASSQDRGSNQPQHF,TGCGCCAGCAGCCAAGACCGTGGCAGCAATCAGCCCCAGCATTTT
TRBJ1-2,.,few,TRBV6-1,CASSSHGPANYGYTF,TGTGCCAGCAGTTCACATGGGCCTGCTAACTATGGCTACACCTTC
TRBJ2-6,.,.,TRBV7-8,CASSLGYSGANVLTF,TGTGCCAGCAGCTTAGGGTACTCTGGGGCCAACGTCCTGACTTTC
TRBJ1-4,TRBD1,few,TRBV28,CASSSRGREKLFF,TGTGCCAGCAGTTCCAGGGGGCGTGAAAAACTGTTTTTT
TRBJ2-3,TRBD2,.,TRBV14,CASSPIWEIAGVSDTQYF,TGTGCCAGCAGCCCCATTTGGGAAATAGCGGGAGTATCAGATACGCAGTATTTT
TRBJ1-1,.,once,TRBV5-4,CASSSFAGPNTEAFF,TGTGCCAGCAGCTCATTCGCCGGGCCGAACACTGAAGCTTTCTTT
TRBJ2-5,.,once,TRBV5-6,CASSLGQQETQYF,TGTGCCAGCAGCTTGGGGCAGCAAGAGACCCAGTACTTC
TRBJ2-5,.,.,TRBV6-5,CASSQGFGETQYF,TGTGCCAGCAGTCAAGGGTTCGGTGAGACCCAGTACTTC
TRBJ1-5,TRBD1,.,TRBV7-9,CASSWDRGQPQHF,TGTGCCAGCAGTTGGGACAGGGGCCAGCCCCAGCATTTT
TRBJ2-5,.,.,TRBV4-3,CASSQEAAAETQYF,TGCGCCAGCAGCCAAGAGGCGGCAGCGGAGACCCAGTACTTC
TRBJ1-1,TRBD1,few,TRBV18,CASATGPNTEAFF,TGTGCCAGCGCGACAGGGCCGAACACTGAAGCTTTCTTT